This T cell receptor beta chain is from a study of T cell responses to AZD1222 COVID-19 vaccine. CDR1 and CDR2 from the germline V gene are SGHTS and YDEGEE. The CDR3 spans 14 residues. J was trimmed by 5 bases and V by 4 bases; bases with no gene match: 4. Using immunoSEQ multiplex PCR, the repertoire was profiled, and TCRdb retains in-frame clones only, with some absent. The table records over 95,000 clones, 80% to 90% of them present only once. The chain links TRBV5-8 to TRBJ2-1, with 9 bases fitting TRBD2. The sequence was collected from an adult in good health. The sequences come from peripheral blood, collected on day 0 of AZD1222 vaccination. This CDR3 reads CASSLGLADNEQFF. Written as DNA, the CDR3 is TGTGCCAGCAGCCTGGGACTAGCAGACAATGAGCAGTTCTTC.